This is a list of T cell receptor beta chains from one sample in a study of shared clonotypes between healthy human individuals. Generated by immunoSEQ multiplex PCR, the TCRdb table keeps only in-frame clones and is missing some. The sample carries about 380,000 clones, just over 95% recorded once. The sequenced sample consisted of memory CD8+ T cells sorted from blood. Every receptor here comes from a man aged 25-45 years in good health. The CDR3 runs from the conserved cysteine through the conserved F or W. D genes are given only for firm matches. The size entry is marked missing in some rows and otherwise reads once, few, many or a size class.

D gene	clone size	V gene	J gene	CDR3 protein	CDR3 DNA
TRBD2	.	TRBV4-1	TRBJ2-3	CASSLRTSGSTDTQYF	TGCGCCAGCAGCCTGCGGACTAGCGGGAGCACAGATACGCAGTATTTT
.	.	TRBV12-5	TRBJ2-7	CASGFSCGEDEQYF	TGTGCTAGTGGTTTTTCTTGCGGGGAAGACGAGCAGTACTTC
TRBD1	.	TRBV11-2	TRBJ1-5	CASSLGGQFNQPQHF	TGTGCCAGCAGCTTAGGGGGACAGTTCAATCAGCCCCAGCATTTT
TRBD2	.	TRBV7-8	TRBJ2-1	CASSSDLSGSFHNEQFF	TGTGCCAGCAGCTCAGATTTGAGCGGGAGCTTCCACAATGAGCAGTTCTTC
.	.	TRBV9	TRBJ1-3	CASRRGNTIYF	TGTGCCAGCAGACGGGGAAACACCATATATTTT
TRBD1	.	TRBV4-2	TRBJ2-7	CASSQPSKGTGRFYEQYF	TGTGCCAGCAGCCAACCCAGCAAGGGGACAGGGAGGTTCTACGAGCAGTACTTC
.	.	TRBV27	TRBJ2-7	CASSPPAAYEQYF	TGTGCCAGCAGTCCGCCGGCAGCTTACGAGCAGTACTTC
.	.	TRBV7-9	TRBJ2-7	CASGGKAYEQYF	TGTGCCAGCGGGGGGAAGGCCTACGAGCAGTACTTC
.	.	TRBV6-5	TRBJ2-5	CASSRQASETQYF	TGTGCCAGCAGTCGACAGGCATCAGAGACCCAGTACTTC
TRBD2	.	TRBV27	TRBJ2-3	CASSPQGRTSGPDTQYF	TGTGCCAGCAGTCCGCAGGGGAGGACTAGCGGGCCAGATACGCAGTATTTT
.	few	TRBV30	TRBJ2-2	CAWKRTGELFF	TGTGCCTGGAAGCGCACCGGGGAGCTGTTTTTT
.	.	TRBV20-1	TRBJ1-2	CSARRVYGYTF	TGCAGTGCTAGACGCGTGTATGGCTACACCTTC
.	.	TRBV10-3	TRBJ1-1	CAIAGQANTEAFF	TGTGCCATCGCGGGACAAGCGAACACTGAAGCTTTCTTT
.	.	TRBV5-5	TRBJ1-5	CASSLGQGSQPQHF	TGTGCCAGCAGCTTGGGGCAGGGCAGTCAGCCCCAGCATTTT
.	.	TRBV10-3	TRBJ1-1	CATQRGVEQGASFF	TGTGCCACCCAAAGAGGAGTCGAACAGGGTGCGTCTTTCTTT
.	.	TRBV29-1	TRBJ2-2	CSVGQATGELFF	TGCAGCGTTGGACAGGCCACCGGGGAGCTGTTTTTT
TRBD2	.	TRBV10-1	TRBJ2-3	CASSEPGLAGVTDTQYF	TGCGCCAGCAGTGAGCCGGGACTAGCGGGCGTCACAGATACGCAGTATTTT
.	.	TRBV10-2	TRBJ2-3	CASSVEHKSDTQYF	TGCGCCAGCAGTGTAGAGCATAAATCAGATACGCAGTATTTT
.	.	TRBV13	TRBJ1-3	CASSLGHPDSSGNTIYF	TGTGCCAGCAGCTTAGGCCACCCCGACAGCTCTGGAAACACCATATATTTT
TRBD2	.	TRBV6-5	TRBJ2-3	CASRDSGRFADTQYF	TGTGCCAGCAGAGATAGCGGGAGGTTTGCAGATACGCAGTATTTT
TRBD1	.	TRBV28	TRBJ1-5	CASAQGGRQPQHF	TGTGCCAGCGCCCAAGGGGGCAGACAGCCCCAGCATTTT
TRBD2	once	TRBV6-1	TRBJ2-2	CASLPGTGGGELFF	TGTGCCAGCCTCCCCGGGACGGGGGGCGGGGAGCTGTTTTTT
TRBD2	.	TRBV10-3	TRBJ2-7	CAATGTSLTEQYF	TGTGCCGCCACCGGGACTAGCTTAACCGAGCAGTACTTC
.	.	TRBV11-2	TRBJ1-1	CASSSWPVANSNTEAFF	TGTGCCAGCAGCTCCTGGCCGGTGGCCAACTCGAACACTGAAGCTTTCTTT
.	.	TRBV7-2	TRBJ2-2	CASSLVSTNTGELFF	TGTGCCAGCAGCTTAGTCAGTACCAACACCGGGGAGCTGTTTTTT
TRBD1	.	TRBV27	TRBJ1-1	CASSLDPTGNFEAFF	TGTGCCAGCAGTTTGGATCCGACAGGGAACTTCGAAGCTTTCTTT
.	.	TRBV14	TRBJ2-7	CASSPLSGERYEQYF	TGTGCCAGCAGCCCCCTTTCGGGAGAACGGTACGAGCAGTACTTC
.	.	TRBV9	TRBJ1-2	CASSVDVGEGDYGYTF	TGTGCCAGCAGCGTAGATGTTGGGGAGGGAGACTATGGCTACACCTTC
TRBD2	.	TRBV5-4	TRBJ2-1	CASSQGSRGGNEQFF	TGTGCCAGCAGCCAGGGATCCCGGGGGGGTAATGAGCAGTTCTTC
.	.	TRBV5-1	TRBJ2-6	CASKEGSGANVLTF	TGCGCCAGCAAGGAGGGCTCTGGGGCCAACGTCCTGACTTTC
.	.	TRBV7-3	TRBJ2-1	CASSASGGREQFF	TGTGCCAGCAGCGCCTCAGGGGGGCGTGAGCAGTTCTTC
.	.	TRBV6-6	TRBJ2-3	CAISTSTDTQYF	TGTGCCATCTCGACTAGCACAGATACGCAGTATTTT
TRBD2	.	TRBV9	TRBJ2-3	CASSETTGLAGTDTQYF	TGTGCCAGCAGCGAGACTACTGGACTAGCGGGGACAGATACGCAGTATTTT
.	.	TRBV5-1	TRBJ1-2	CASSFDITYGYTF	TGCGCCAGCAGCTTCGACATCACCTATGGCTACACCTTC
TRBD1	.	TRBV2	TRBJ2-5	CASHKGAQTQYF	TGTGCCAGCCATAAGGGGGCACAGACCCAGTACTTC
TRBD2	.	TRBV7-8	TRBJ2-1	CASRARRQGGSEQFF	TGTGCCAGCAGGGCCCGTAGGCAGGGCGGGAGTGAGCAGTTCTTC
TRBD2	once	TRBV7-9	TRBJ2-3	CASSALGREAPTDTQYF	TGTGCCAGCAGCGCGCTGGGGCGGGAGGCCCCCACAGATACGCAGTATTTT
TRBD1	.	TRBV6-5	TRBJ1-1	CASSTGGTEAFF	TGTGCCAGCAGTACAGGGGGCACTGAAGCTTTCTTT
.	.	TRBV7-9	TRBJ1-1	CASSTDNTEAFF	TGTGCCAGCAGCACCGACAACACTGAAGCTTTCTTT
TRBD2	.	TRBV7-9	TRBJ2-1	CASSLGGGELYNEQFF	TGTGCCAGCAGCTTAGGCGGGGGGGAACTTTACAATGAGCAGTTCTTC
.	.	TRBV14	TRBJ1-2	CASSQDKNYGYTF	TGTGCCAGCAGCCAAGACAAAAACTATGGCTACACCTTC
.	.	TRBV4-2	TRBJ2-7	CASSQLDSSYEQYF	TGTGCCAGCAGCCAATTGGACAGTTCCTACGAGCAGTACTTC
.	.	TRBV9	TRBJ1-5	CASSVGGGNQPQHF	TGTGCCAGCAGCGTAGGGGGCGGCAATCAGCCCCAGCATTTT
.	.	TRBV30	TRBJ2-3	CAWSGLGFTDTQYF	TGTGCCTGGAGTGGACTAGGTTTCACAGATACGCAGTATTTT
TRBD1	.	TRBV9	TRBJ2-7	CASSVGNRGKEQYF	TGTGCCAGCAGCGTAGGGAACAGGGGAAAGGAGCAGTACTTC
TRBD1	.	TRBV5-5	TRBJ1-3	CASSFGDRVSGNTIYF	TGTGCCAGCAGCTTTGGGGACAGGGTCTCTGGAAACACCATATATTTT
TRBD2	.	TRBV19	TRBJ2-7	CASSNFYPLAGGTRPDAYEQYF	TGTGCCAGTAGTAATTTTTACCCTCTAGCGGGAGGTACCCGTCCTGATGCCTACGAGCAGTACTTC
TRBD1	.	TRBV28	TRBJ1-3	CASRGQILKNTIYF	TGTGCCAGCAGGGGACAGATACTAAAAAACACCATATATTTT
TRBD1	.	TRBV11-2	TRBJ1-5	CASSLGAGGQPQHF	TGTGCCAGCAGCTTAGGGGCAGGGGGGCAGCCCCAGCATTTT
TRBD2	.	TRBV7-9	TRBJ2-3	CAGWRGGPIDTQYF	TGTGCGGGATGGCGGGGAGGGCCGATAGATACGCAGTATTTT
.	.	TRBV5-1	TRBJ1-1	CASRGGTEAFF	TGCGCCAGCAGAGGAGGGACAGAAGCTTTCTTT
TRBD2	.	TRBV30	TRBJ2-5	CAWTPGLGETQYF	TGTGCCTGGACCCCGGGACTAGGAGAGACCCAGTACTTC
TRBD2	.	TRBV5-1	TRBJ2-3	CASSLGRTSGRASTDTQYF	TGCGCCAGCAGCTTGGGGCGGACTAGCGGGAGGGCGAGCACAGATACGCAGTATTTT
TRBD2	.	TRBV4-2	TRBJ2-5	CASSPLAGGETQYF	TGTGCCAGCAGCCCACTAGCGGGAGGAGAGACCCAGTACTTC
.	.	TRBV11-2	TRBJ2-7	CASSHRTYEQYF	TGTGCCAGCAGCCACCGTACCTACGAGCAGTACTTC
.	.	TRBV6-1	TRBJ2-5	CASSVTSKETQYF	TGTGCCAGCAGTGTAACTAGCAAAGAGACCCAGTACTTC
.	.	TRBV4-2	TRBJ2-5	CASSLQGEETQYF	TGTGCCAGCAGCCTACAAGGGGAAGAGACCCAGTACTTC
.	.	TRBV5-4	TRBJ1-5	CASSPLTTYSNQPQHF	TGTGCCAGCAGCCCGTTGACAACTTATAGCAATCAGCCCCAGCATTTT
.	.	TRBV28	TRBJ2-1	CASSHPRAFYNEQFF	TGTGCCAGCAGCCACCCCAGGGCGTTTTACAATGAGCAGTTCTTC
.	.	TRBV30	TRBJ1-1	CACISGGFF	TGTGCCTGTATATCAGGAGGTTTCTTT